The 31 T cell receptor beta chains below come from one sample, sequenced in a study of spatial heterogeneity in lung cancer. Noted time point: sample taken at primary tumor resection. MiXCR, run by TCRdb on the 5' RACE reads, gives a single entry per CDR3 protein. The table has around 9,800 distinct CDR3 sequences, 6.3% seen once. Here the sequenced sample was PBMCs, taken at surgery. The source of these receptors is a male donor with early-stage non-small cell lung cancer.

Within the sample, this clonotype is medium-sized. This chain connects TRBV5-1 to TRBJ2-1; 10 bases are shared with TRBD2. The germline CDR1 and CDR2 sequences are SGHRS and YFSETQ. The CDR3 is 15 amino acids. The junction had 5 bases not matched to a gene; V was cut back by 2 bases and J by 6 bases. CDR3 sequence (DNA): TGCGCCAGCAGCTTCAGCGGGAGGGAATCCAATGAGCAGTTCTTC. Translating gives CASSFSGRESNEQFF. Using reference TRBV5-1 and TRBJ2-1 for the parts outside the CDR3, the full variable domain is KAGVTQTPRYLIKTRGQQVTLSCSPISGHRSVSWYQQTPGQGLQFLFEYFSETQRNKGNFPGRFSGRQFSNSRSEMNVSTLELGDSALYLCASSFSGRESNEQFFGPGTRLTVL.

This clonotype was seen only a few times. The CDR3 DNA reads as TGCGCCAGCAGCCAGACCCTTTTGGACGATGAGCAGTTCTTC. It codes for CASSQTLLDDEQFF. The chain has TRBV5-1 and TRBJ2-1; D is ambiguous. There are 14 residues in the CDR3. V was cut by 4 bases and J by 8 bases, with 16 bases left in between. The germline gives CDR1 SGHRS, CDR2 YFSETQ.

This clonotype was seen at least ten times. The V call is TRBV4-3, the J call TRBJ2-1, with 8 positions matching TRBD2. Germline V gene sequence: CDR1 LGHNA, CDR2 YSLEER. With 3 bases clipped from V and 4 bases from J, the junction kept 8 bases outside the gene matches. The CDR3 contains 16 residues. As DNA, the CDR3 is TGCGCCAGCAGCCAGGAAATGCGGGGGGTATACAATGAGCAGTTCTTC. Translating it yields CASSQEMRGVYNEQFF.

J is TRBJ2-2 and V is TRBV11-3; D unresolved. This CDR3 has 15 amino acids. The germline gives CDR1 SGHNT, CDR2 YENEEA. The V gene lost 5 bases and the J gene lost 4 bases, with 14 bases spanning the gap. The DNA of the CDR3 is TGTGCCAGCAGCCCGAAGGCAGGCGGCACCGGGGAGCTGTTTTTT. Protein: CASSPKAGGTGELFF.

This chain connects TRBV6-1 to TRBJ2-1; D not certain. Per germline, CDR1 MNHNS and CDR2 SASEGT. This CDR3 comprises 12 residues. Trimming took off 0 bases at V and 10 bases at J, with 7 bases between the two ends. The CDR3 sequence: CASSEAPNEQFF. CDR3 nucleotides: TGTGCCAGCAGTGAAGCCCCCAACGAGCAGTTCTTC.

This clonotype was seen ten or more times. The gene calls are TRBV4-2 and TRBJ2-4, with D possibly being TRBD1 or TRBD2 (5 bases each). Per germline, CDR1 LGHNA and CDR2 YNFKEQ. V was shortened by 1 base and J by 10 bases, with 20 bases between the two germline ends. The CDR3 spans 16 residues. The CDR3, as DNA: TGTGCCAGCAGCCAAGTCAACCGGGACGGTATCGGGATTCAGTACTTC. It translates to CASSQVNRDGIGIQYF.

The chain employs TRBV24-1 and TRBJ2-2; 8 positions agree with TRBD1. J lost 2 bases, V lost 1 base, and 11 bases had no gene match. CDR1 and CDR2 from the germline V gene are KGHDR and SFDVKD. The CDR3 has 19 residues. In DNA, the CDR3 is TGTGCCACCAGTGATTTTGCCGGCCGACAGGGGCATAACACCGGGGAGCTGTTTTTT. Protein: CATSDFAGRQGHNTGELFF.

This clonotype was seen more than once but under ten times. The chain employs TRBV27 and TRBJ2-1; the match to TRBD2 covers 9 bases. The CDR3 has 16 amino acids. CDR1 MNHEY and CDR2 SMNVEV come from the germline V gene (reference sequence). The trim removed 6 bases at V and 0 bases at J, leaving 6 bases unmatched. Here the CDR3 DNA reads TGTGCCAGCAGGCTGACTAGCGGAAACTCCTACAATGAGCAGTTCTTC. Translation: CASRLTSGNSYNEQFF.

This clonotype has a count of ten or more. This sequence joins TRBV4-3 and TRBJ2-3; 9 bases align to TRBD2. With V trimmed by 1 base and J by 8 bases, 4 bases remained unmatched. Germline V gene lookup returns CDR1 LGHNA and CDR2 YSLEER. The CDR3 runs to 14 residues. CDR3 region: CASSQASGDITQYF. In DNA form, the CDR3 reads TGCGCCAGCAGCCAAGCTAGCGGGGACATTACGCAGTATTTT.

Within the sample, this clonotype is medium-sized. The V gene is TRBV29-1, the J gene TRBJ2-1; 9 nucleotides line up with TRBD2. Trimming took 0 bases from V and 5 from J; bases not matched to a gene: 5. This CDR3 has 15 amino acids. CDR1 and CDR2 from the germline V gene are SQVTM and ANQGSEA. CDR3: CSVEEWTSENNEQFF. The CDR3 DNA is TGCAGCGTTGAAGAATGGACTAGCGAGAACAATGAGCAGTTCTTC.

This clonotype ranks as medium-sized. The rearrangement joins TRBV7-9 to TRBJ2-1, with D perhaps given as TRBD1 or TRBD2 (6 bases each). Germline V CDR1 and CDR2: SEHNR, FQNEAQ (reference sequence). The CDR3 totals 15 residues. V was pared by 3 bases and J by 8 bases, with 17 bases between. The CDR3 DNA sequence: TGTGCCAGCAGCTTGTCTCGGGGGCCGAAGGATGAGCAGTTCTTC. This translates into CASSLSRGPKDEQFF.

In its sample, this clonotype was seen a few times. Here the CDR3 reads CASSGGSVRRGETQYF. CDR3 sequence (DNA): TGTGCCAGCAGCGGAGGGAGCGTTAGGAGGGGAGAGACCCAGTACTTC. This chain uses TRBV11-1 with TRBJ2-5; D might be TRBD2 (6 bases). V was pared by 5 bases and J by 4 bases, with 20 bases between. The CDR3 runs 16 residues. Germline CDR1 and CDR2: SGHAT and FQDESV (reference sequence).

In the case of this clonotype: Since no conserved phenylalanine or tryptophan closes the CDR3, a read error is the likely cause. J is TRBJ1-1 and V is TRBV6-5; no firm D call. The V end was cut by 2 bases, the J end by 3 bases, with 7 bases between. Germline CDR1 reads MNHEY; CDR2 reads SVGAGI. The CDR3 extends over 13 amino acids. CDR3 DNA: TGTGCCAGCAGTTACCTGCTGGACACTGAAGCTTTCTTA. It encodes CASSYLLDTEAFL.

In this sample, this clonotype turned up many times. This CDR3 reads CASSFSGARNTQYF. Written as DNA, the CDR3 is TGTGCCAGCAGTTTTTCCGGGGCCAGGAATACGCAGTATTTT. The V call is TRBV27, the J call TRBJ2-3, with D perhaps assigned TRBD1 or TRBD2 (5 bases each). The CDR3 has 14 amino acids. Between the trimmed V and J ends, which lost 3 bases and 7 bases, there was a span of 14 bases. In germline, CDR1 is MNHEY, CDR2 SMNVEV (reference sequence).

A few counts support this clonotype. The CDR3 DNA follows: TGTGCCAGCAGCCCCTGGAGTAGCGGGAAGTACGAGCAGTACTTC. Translation gives CASSPWSSGKYEQYF. The chain links TRBV27 to TRBJ2-7; 8 nucleotides match TRBD2. CDR1 is MNHEY and CDR2 is SMNVEV in the germline V gene (reference sequence). Trimming removed 6 bases from V and 4 bases from J; junction bases left unmatched: 11. The CDR3 has 15 residues.

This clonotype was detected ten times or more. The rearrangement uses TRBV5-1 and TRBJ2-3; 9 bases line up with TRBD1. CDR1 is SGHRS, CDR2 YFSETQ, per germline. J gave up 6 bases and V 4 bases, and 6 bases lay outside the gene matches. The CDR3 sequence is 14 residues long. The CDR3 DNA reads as TGCGCCAGCAGCAAGGACAGGGGTGAGGATACGCAGTATTTT. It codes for CASSKDRGEDTQYF.

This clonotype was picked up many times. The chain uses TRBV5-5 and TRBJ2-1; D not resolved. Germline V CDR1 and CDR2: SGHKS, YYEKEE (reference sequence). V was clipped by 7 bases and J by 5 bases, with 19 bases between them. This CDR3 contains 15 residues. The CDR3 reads CASGHSWSPDNEQFF. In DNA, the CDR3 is TGTGCCAGCGGCCACTCCTGGTCCCCAGACAATGAGCAGTTCTTC.

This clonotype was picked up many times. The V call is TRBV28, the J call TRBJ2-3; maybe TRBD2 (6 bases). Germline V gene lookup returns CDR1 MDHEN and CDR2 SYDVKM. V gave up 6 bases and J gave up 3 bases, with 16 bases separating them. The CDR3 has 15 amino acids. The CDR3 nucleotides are TGTGCCAGCAGATTGGAGAGGAGGGCTACAGATACGCAGTATTTT. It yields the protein CASRLERRATDTQYF.

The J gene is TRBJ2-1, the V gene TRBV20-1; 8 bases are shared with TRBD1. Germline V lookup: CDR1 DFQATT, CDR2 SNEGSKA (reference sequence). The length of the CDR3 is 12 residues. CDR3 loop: CRADRAYNEQFF. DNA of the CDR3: TGCAGGGCGGACAGGGCTTACAATGAGCAGTTCTTC.

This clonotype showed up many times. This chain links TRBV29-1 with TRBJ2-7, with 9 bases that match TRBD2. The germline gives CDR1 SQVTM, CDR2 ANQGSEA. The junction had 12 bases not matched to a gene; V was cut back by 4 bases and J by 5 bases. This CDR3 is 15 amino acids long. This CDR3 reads CSVVPRGGRVDEQYF. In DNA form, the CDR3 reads TGCAGCGTTGTCCCCAGGGGCGGGAGGGTAGACGAGCAGTACTTC.

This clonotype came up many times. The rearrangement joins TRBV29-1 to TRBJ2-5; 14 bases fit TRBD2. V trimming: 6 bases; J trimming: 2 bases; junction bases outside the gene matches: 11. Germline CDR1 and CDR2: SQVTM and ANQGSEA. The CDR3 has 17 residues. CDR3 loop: CSVLGTSGSGQQETQYF. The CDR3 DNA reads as TGCAGCGTCCTTGGGACTAGCGGGAGCGGACAACAAGAGACCCAGTACTTC.

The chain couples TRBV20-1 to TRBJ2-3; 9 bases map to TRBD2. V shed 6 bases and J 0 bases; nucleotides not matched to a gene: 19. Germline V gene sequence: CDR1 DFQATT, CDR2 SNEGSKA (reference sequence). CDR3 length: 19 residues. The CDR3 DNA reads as TGCAGTGCGGATCTTCCGGGACTAGCAGCCCTTTTTAGCACAGATACGCAGTATTTT. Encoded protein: CSADLPGLAALFSTDTQYF.

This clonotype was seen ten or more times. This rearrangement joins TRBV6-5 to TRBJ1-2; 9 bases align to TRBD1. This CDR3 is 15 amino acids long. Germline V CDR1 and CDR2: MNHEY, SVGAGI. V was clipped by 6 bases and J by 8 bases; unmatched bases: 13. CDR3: CASSLGTGPMGGYTF. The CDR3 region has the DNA TGTGCCAGCAGCCTTGGGACAGGGCCTATGGGGGGCTACACCTTC.

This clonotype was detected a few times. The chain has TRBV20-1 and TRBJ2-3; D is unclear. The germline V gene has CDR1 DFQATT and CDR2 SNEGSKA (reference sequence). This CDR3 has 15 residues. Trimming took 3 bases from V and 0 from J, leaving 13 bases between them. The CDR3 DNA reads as TGCAGTGCTAGGGCCCCTGGTGTGAGCACAGATACGCAGTATTTT. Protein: CSARAPGVSTDTQYF.

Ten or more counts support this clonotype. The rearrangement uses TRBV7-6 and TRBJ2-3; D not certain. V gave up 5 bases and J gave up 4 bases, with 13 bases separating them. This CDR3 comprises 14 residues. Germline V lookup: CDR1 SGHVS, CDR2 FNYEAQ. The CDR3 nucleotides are TGTGCCAGCAGCGAGGCGGTTGGTGCAGATACGCAGTATTTT. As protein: CASSEAVGADTQYF.

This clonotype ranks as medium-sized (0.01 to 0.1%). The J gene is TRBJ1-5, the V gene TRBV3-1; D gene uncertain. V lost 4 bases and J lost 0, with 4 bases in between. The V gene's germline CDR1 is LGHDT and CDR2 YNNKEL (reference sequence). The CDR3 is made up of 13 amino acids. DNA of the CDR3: TGTGCCAGCAGCCTCCTTAGCAATCAGCCCCAGCATTTT. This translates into CASSLLSNQPQHF. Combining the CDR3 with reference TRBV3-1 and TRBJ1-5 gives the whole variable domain DTAVSQTPKYLVTQMGNDKSIKCEQNLGHDTMYWYKQDSKKFLKIMFSYNNKELIINETVPNRFSPKSPDKAHLNLHINSLELGDSAVYFCASSLLSNQPQHFGDGTRLSIL.

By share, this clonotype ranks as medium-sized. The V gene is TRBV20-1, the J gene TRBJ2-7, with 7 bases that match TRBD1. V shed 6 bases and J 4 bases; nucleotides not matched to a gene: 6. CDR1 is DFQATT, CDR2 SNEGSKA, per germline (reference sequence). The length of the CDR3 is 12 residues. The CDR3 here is CSAVGQVYEQYF. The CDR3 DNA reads TGCAGTGCGGTCGGACAGGTTTACGAGCAGTACTTC.

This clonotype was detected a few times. The CDR3, as DNA: TGTGCCATCAGTAAGGACAGGGTGACCTACGAGCAGTACTTC. It translates to CAISKDRVTYEQYF. The chain links TRBV10-3 to TRBJ2-7; 8 bases are a match to TRBD1. With V trimmed by 5 bases and J by 2 bases, 5 bases remained unmatched. In germline, CDR1 is ENHRY, CDR2 SYGVKD. The CDR3 runs 14 residues.

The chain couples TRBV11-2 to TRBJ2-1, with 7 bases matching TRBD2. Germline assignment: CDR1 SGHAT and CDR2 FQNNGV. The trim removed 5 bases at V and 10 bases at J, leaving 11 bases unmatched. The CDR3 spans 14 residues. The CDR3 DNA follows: TGTGCCAGCAGCACCTCGGGGGAGGGAGGCGAGCAGTTCTTC. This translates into CASSTSGEGGEQFF.

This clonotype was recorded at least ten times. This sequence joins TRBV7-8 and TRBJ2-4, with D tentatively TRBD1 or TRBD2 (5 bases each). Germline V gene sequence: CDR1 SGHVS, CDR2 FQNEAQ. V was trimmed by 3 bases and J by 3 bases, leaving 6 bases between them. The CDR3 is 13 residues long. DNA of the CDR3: TGTGCCAGCAGCTTTGGGGGCAAAAACATTCAGTACTTC. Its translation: CASSFGGKNIQYF.

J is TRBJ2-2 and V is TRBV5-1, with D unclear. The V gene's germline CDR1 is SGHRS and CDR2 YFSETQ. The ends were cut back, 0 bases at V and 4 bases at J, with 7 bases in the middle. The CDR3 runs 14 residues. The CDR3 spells CASSLEAITGELFF. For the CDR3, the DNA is TGCGCCAGCAGCTTGGAGGCGATCACCGGGGAGCTGTTTTTT.